Below, one T cell receptor (beta chain) is given with its context. TCRdb reanalysed the RACE reads using MiXCR and keeps one entry per CDR3 protein. The sample includes fewer than 100,000 distinct CDR3 sequences, 9.5% to 15% of them seen just once. Time point in this sample: patch test 1, 2 weeks after DPC sensitization. Treatment: therapeutic diphenylcyclopropenone sensitization with weekly scalp DPC. This sample stems from a study of human T cells and chemical hapten exposure. The CDR3 consists of 13 residues. Trimming stripped 3 bases from V and 1 base from J, with 6 bases between. The chain employs TRBV12-3 or TRBV12-4 and TRBJ1-1, with D possibly matching TRBD1 (5 bases). The sequence came from a woman aged 40-49 years with alopecia areata. Some clones in this sample may be carry-over from other donors' samples. Here the sequenced sample was whole blood, taken in connection with sensitization to the hapten diphenylcyclopropenone (DPC). The CDR3 loop reads CASSFGGNTEAFF. CDR3 coding DNA: TGTGCCAGCAGTTTTGGGGGGAACACTGAAGCTTTCTTT.